This is a list of T cell receptor beta chains from one sample in a study of blood T cell repertoires in COVID-19. The table came from immunoSEQ multiplex PCR; TCRdb's copy has only in-frame clones and leaves some out. The data hold approximately 300,000 clones, with about nine tenths observed a single time. Sequenced input: peripheral blood. The receptors originated from a young man with active or convalescent COVID-19. Each CDR3 is given with its conserved first and last residue. Fields, in order: clone size, V gene, D gene, J gene, CDR3 protein, CDR3 DNA. D genes are given only for firm matches. Rows give clone size only sometimes, using once, few, many, or a class for an expanded clone.

clone_size: NA; v_call: TRBV27; d_call: NA; j_call: TRBJ2-1; cdr3_aa: CASSLFSNHNEQFF; cdr3_nt: TGTGCCAGCAGTTTATTTTCAAATCACAATGAGCAGTTCTTC
clone_size: NA; v_call: TRBV28; d_call: NA; j_call: TRBJ2-7; cdr3_aa: CASSGGSSYEQYF; cdr3_nt: TGTGCCAGCAGTGGAGGCAGCTCCTACGAGCAGTACTTC
clone_size: NA; v_call: TRBV28; d_call: NA; j_call: TRBJ1-2; cdr3_aa: CASSSLGGGSNYGYTF; cdr3_nt: TGTGCCAGCAGTTCTCTGGGGGGAGGTTCCAACTATGGCTACACCTTC
clone_size: NA; v_call: TRBV6-5; d_call: NA; j_call: TRBJ2-7; cdr3_aa: CASSYAQGSDEQYF; cdr3_nt: TGTGCCAGCAGTTACGCACAGGGAAGTGACGAGCAGTACTTC
clone_size: NA; v_call: TRBV19; d_call: TRBD2; j_call: TRBJ2-1; cdr3_aa: CASSIDRLAGVGNEQFF; cdr3_nt: TGTGCCAGTAGTATAGATCGGCTAGCGGGAGTCGGCAATGAGCAGTTCTTC
clone_size: NA; v_call: TRBV6-2/TRBV6-3; d_call: TRBD1; j_call: TRBJ1-2; cdr3_aa: CASSYLRRDRNAF; cdr3_nt: TGTGCCAGCAGTTACCTCCGTCGGGACAGGAACGCCTTC
clone_size: NA; v_call: TRBV9; d_call: NA; j_call: TRBJ2-7; cdr3_aa: CASSVGSSYEQYF; cdr3_nt: TGTGCCAGCAGCGTCGGTAGCTCCTACGAGCAGTACTTC
clone_size: NA; v_call: TRBV5-4; d_call: TRBD2; j_call: TRBJ2-7; cdr3_aa: CASSSGASGSNEQYF; cdr3_nt: TGTGCCAGCAGCTCGGGAGCTAGCGGTTCCAACGAGCAGTACTTC
clone_size: NA; v_call: TRBV2; d_call: NA; j_call: TRBJ1-2; cdr3_aa: CASRQLNNVPDGYTF; cdr3_nt: TGTGCCAGCCGACAATTAAACAACGTCCCGGATGGCTACACCTTC
clone_size: NA; v_call: TRBV28; d_call: NA; j_call: TRBJ1-1; cdr3_aa: CASSLGGVYTEAFF; cdr3_nt: TGTGCCAGCAGTTTAGGGGGGGTGTACACTGAAGCTTTCTTT
clone_size: NA; v_call: TRBV20-1; d_call: NA; j_call: TRBJ2-7; cdr3_aa: CSASSRGHEQYF; cdr3_nt: TGCAGTGCTAGTTCCAGGGGCCACGAGCAGTACTTC
clone_size: NA; v_call: TRBV11-2; d_call: NA; j_call: TRBJ2-1; cdr3_aa: CASSLRLNSYNEQFF; cdr3_nt: TGTGCCAGCAGCCTCCGACTTAACTCCTACAATGAGCAGTTCTTC
clone_size: NA; v_call: TRBV4-1; d_call: NA; j_call: TRBJ2-3; cdr3_aa: CASSLRQSPDTQYF; cdr3_nt: TGCGCCAGCAGCCTTAGACAGAGCCCAGATACGCAGTATTTT
clone_size: NA; v_call: TRBV28; d_call: NA; j_call: TRBJ1-1; cdr3_aa: CAIRGGVTEAFF; cdr3_nt: TGTGCCATCCGCGGGGGGGTAACCGAAGCTTTCTTT
clone_size: NA; v_call: TRBV5-6; d_call: TRBD1; j_call: TRBJ2-3; cdr3_aa: CASSLGQGADTQYF; cdr3_nt: TGTGCCAGCAGCTTGGGACAGGGGGCAGATACGCAGTATTTT
clone_size: once; v_call: TRBV6-5; d_call: NA; j_call: TRBJ2-1; cdr3_aa: CASSYSGNEQFF; cdr3_nt: TGTGCCAGCAGTTACTCCGGGAATGAGCAGTTCTTC
clone_size: NA; v_call: TRBV28; d_call: TRBD1; j_call: TRBJ2-1; cdr3_aa: CASSLSGTGRVSEQFF; cdr3_nt: TGTGCCAGCAGTTTATCAGGGACAGGACGGGTTTCCGAGCAGTTCTTC
clone_size: NA; v_call: TRBV7-8; d_call: TRBD1; j_call: TRBJ1-1; cdr3_aa: CASSPKPGQSKEAFF; cdr3_nt: TGTGCCAGCAGCCCCAAACCGGGACAGAGTAAGGAAGCTTTCTTT
clone_size: NA; v_call: TRBV28; d_call: NA; j_call: TRBJ2-7; cdr3_aa: CASRLIGYEQYF; cdr3_nt: TGTGCCAGCAGGTTAATCGGCTACGAGCAGTACTTC
clone_size: NA; v_call: TRBV24-1; d_call: NA; j_call: TRBJ2-2; cdr3_aa: CATSDYGTGELFF; cdr3_nt: TGTGCCACCAGTGACTACGGGACCGGGGAGCTGTTTTTT
clone_size: few; v_call: TRBV10-2; d_call: TRBD1; j_call: TRBJ1-2; cdr3_aa: CASSGTGDYGYTF; cdr3_nt: TGCGCCAGCAGTGGGACAGGGGACTATGGCTACACCTTC
clone_size: few; v_call: TRBV5-1; d_call: TRBD1; j_call: TRBJ1-6; cdr3_aa: CASRLQGAGNSPLHF; cdr3_nt: TGCGCCAGCAGACTTCAGGGGGCAGGTAATTCACCCCTCCACTTT
clone_size: NA; v_call: TRBV28; d_call: NA; j_call: TRBJ1-1; cdr3_aa: CASGRGAETFF; cdr3_nt: TGTGCCAGCGGTCGGGGTGCCGAGACTTTCTTT
clone_size: NA; v_call: TRBV5-1; d_call: TRBD1; j_call: TRBJ1-4; cdr3_aa: CASSLGQGGEKLFF; cdr3_nt: TGCGCCAGCAGCTTGGGACAGGGTGGTGAAAAACTGTTTTTT
clone_size: NA; v_call: TRBV28; d_call: NA; j_call: TRBJ2-1; cdr3_aa: CASGVGMEQFF; cdr3_nt: TGTGCCAGCGGTGTCGGGATGGAGCAGTTCTTC
clone_size: many; v_call: TRBV27; d_call: TRBD2; j_call: TRBJ2-7; cdr3_aa: CASSGRAGPSYEQYF; cdr3_nt: TGTGCCAGCAGTGGCCGAGCGGGACCGTCCTACGAGCAGTACTTC
clone_size: NA; v_call: TRBV27; d_call: TRBD2; j_call: TRBJ2-7; cdr3_aa: CASSSPGGSSYEQYF; cdr3_nt: TGTGCCAGCAGTTCCCCGGGAGGCAGCTCCTACGAGCAGTACTTC
clone_size: NA; v_call: TRBV7-6; d_call: NA; j_call: TRBJ1-5; cdr3_aa: CASSLGLRGSNQPQHF; cdr3_nt: TGTGCCAGCAGCTTGGGTTTAAGGGGAAGCAATCAGCCCCAGCATTTT
clone_size: NA; v_call: TRBV7-9; d_call: TRBD2; j_call: TRBJ2-2; cdr3_aa: CASSSTGTSAPGELFF; cdr3_nt: TGTGCCAGCAGTTCAACCGGGACTAGCGCGCCCGGGGAGCTGTTTTTT
clone_size: NA; v_call: TRBV12-3/TRBV12-4; d_call: NA; j_call: TRBJ2-1; cdr3_aa: CASSQHTQFF; cdr3_nt: TGTGCCAGCAGTCAACATACGCAGTTCTTC
clone_size: few; v_call: TRBV7-9; d_call: NA; j_call: TRBJ1-5; cdr3_aa: CASSSYGGGQPQHF; cdr3_nt: TGTGCCAGCAGCTCATATGGCGGGGGTCAGCCCCAGCATTTT
clone_size: NA; v_call: TRBV9; d_call: TRBD2; j_call: TRBJ2-3; cdr3_aa: CASSESGDSTDTQYF; cdr3_nt: TGTGCCAGCAGCGAGAGCGGGGACTCCACAGATACGCAGTATTTT
clone_size: NA; v_call: TRBV27; d_call: TRBD1; j_call: TRBJ2-1; cdr3_aa: CASSPGTGKSSYNEQFF; cdr3_nt: TGTGCCAGCAGTCCCGGGACAGGGAAGAGCTCCTACAATGAGCAGTTCTTC
clone_size: NA; v_call: TRBV2; d_call: NA; j_call: TRBJ1-2; cdr3_aa: CASSRRTGIEGYTF; cdr3_nt: TGTGCCAGCAGCCGTAGGACGGGGATTGAGGGCTACACCTTC
clone_size: NA; v_call: TRBV28; d_call: TRBD1; j_call: TRBJ2-3; cdr3_aa: CASNAGDRGRDTQYF; cdr3_nt: TGTGCCAGCAATGCGGGGGACAGGGGGCGAGATACGCAGTATTTT
clone_size: NA; v_call: TRBV12-3/TRBV12-4; d_call: NA; j_call: TRBJ2-1; cdr3_aa: CASGGGINEQFF; cdr3_nt: TGTGCCAGCGGAGGAGGGATCAATGAGCAGTTCTTC
clone_size: NA; v_call: TRBV12-3/TRBV12-4; d_call: NA; j_call: TRBJ1-3; cdr3_aa: CASRPFWGDTIYF; cdr3_nt: TGTGCCAGCCGACCCTTTTGGGGAGACACCATATATTTT
clone_size: NA; v_call: TRBV2; d_call: NA; j_call: TRBJ2-7; cdr3_aa: CASNRDTTTSYEQYF; cdr3_nt: TGTGCCAGCAACAGGGACACAACTACCTCCTACGAGCAGTACTTC
clone_size: NA; v_call: TRBV7-6; d_call: TRBD2; j_call: TRBJ2-5; cdr3_aa: CASSSTSGRLGTQYF; cdr3_nt: TGTGCCAGCAGCTCGACTAGCGGGAGGCTTGGGACCCAGTACTTC
clone_size: NA; v_call: TRBV18; d_call: TRBD1; j_call: TRBJ1-1; cdr3_aa: CASSPNGQGAKRGAFF; cdr3_nt: TGTGCCAGCTCACCGAACGGACAGGGGGCAAAAAGAGGAGCTTTCTTT
clone_size: NA; v_call: TRBV19; d_call: TRBD1; j_call: TRBJ1-6; cdr3_aa: CASRIDRGNSPLHF; cdr3_nt: TGTGCCAGTAGGATCGACAGGGGTAATTCACCCCTCCACTTT
clone_size: NA; v_call: TRBV7-8; d_call: NA; j_call: TRBJ2-7; cdr3_aa: CASSPPAQGEQYF; cdr3_nt: TGTGCCAGCAGCCCCCCGGCCCAGGGGGAGCAGTACTTC
clone_size: NA; v_call: TRBV6-2/TRBV6-3; d_call: NA; j_call: TRBJ2-1; cdr3_aa: CASSSNRERIYNEQFF; cdr3_nt: TGTGCCAGCAGTTCGAACAGGGAACGGATTTACAATGAGCAGTTCTTC
clone_size: NA; v_call: TRBV11-2; d_call: TRBD2; j_call: TRBJ2-7; cdr3_aa: CASSSTSGRGSYEQYF; cdr3_nt: TGTGCCAGCAGCTCTACTAGCGGGAGGGGGTCCTACGAGCAGTACTTC
clone_size: NA; v_call: TRBV10-3; d_call: TRBD1; j_call: TRBJ1-1; cdr3_aa: CAISEPDRGTEAFF; cdr3_nt: TGTGCCATCAGTGAGCCTGACAGGGGGACTGAAGCTTTCTTT
clone_size: few; v_call: TRBV19; d_call: NA; j_call: TRBJ1-1; cdr3_aa: CASSMYQAEAFF; cdr3_nt: TGTGCCAGTAGTATGTATCAGGCTGAAGCTTTCTTT
clone_size: NA; v_call: TRBV14; d_call: NA; j_call: TRBJ2-1; cdr3_aa: CASSQDLQVDEQFF; cdr3_nt: TGTGCCAGCAGCCAAGACTTACAGGTGGATGAGCAGTTCTTC
clone_size: NA; v_call: TRBV9; d_call: TRBD1; j_call: TRBJ1-4; cdr3_aa: CASSGDSATNEKLFF; cdr3_nt: TGTGCCAGCAGCGGGGACAGTGCAACTAATGAAAAACTGTTTTTT
clone_size: NA; v_call: TRBV23-1; d_call: TRBD1; j_call: TRBJ1-5; cdr3_aa: CASSWIDRGTSTLNQPQHF; cdr3_nt: TGCGCCAGCAGTTGGATCGACAGGGGTACTTCCACCCTTAATCAGCCCCAGCATTTT